This entry features one T cell receptor (beta chain) sequence. These data originate in a study of blood T cell repertoires in COVID-19. The overall study: Samples of COVID-19 (acute and convalescent) were obtained from the United States, Italy and Spain. PBMCs, B-cell-depleted T cells, or T cells provided the cDNA or gDNA that made up the material.

In the original analysis: Researchers report that nucleated cell counts were estimated from reference gene primer amplification. TCRdb keeps only in-frame clones here, not all; method: immunoSEQ multiplex PCR. Clonal size and the V and J genes are those of that table, whereas D and trimming came from the DNA. In the table there are some 52,000 clones, roughly nine tenths of which are singletons. The CDR3 has 14 amino acids. Germline V lookup: CDR1 SGHAT, CDR2 FQNNGV. Between the trimmed V and J ends, which lost 1 base and 1 base, there was a span of 7 bases. The J gene is TRBJ1-1, the V gene TRBV11-2; D call uncertain. Material: peripheral blood. The clonotype comes from a man aged 60-69 years with active COVID-19. CDR3 in DNA: TGTGCCAGCAGCTTAGCGTGGCAGAACACTGAAGCTTTCTTT. Amino acids: CASSLAWQNTEAFF.